These 11 T cell receptor beta chains share one sample of origin, sequenced in a study of beta chain features in type 1 diabetes. What these receptors recognize is not known. Study results and limitations: In every one of the four CD4+ subsets, TCRB CDR3s were moderately but significantly shorter in Type 1 diabetes patients.

Expressed TCRB transcripts were sequenced because the entire RNA isolate underwent reverse transcription. Profiling relied on immunoSEQ multiplex PCR, and the TCRdb table lists in-frame clones only, not all of them. The sample consists of about 240,000 clones, more than 11% of them appearing once. Sequencing was performed on naive CD4+ T cells from blood. These receptors came from a man aged 25-45 years with type 1 diabetes.

The CDR3 nucleotides are TGTGCCAGCTCAGCGGGACAGACCACCTACAATGAGCAGTTCTTC. Its translation: CASSAGQTTYNEQFF. This chain joins TRBV18 and TRBJ2-1, with D possibly TRBD1 on 7 matching bases. Between the trimmed V and J ends, which lost 5 bases and 2 bases, there was a span of 13 bases. Germline CDR1 and CDR2: KGHSH and LQKENI. CDR3 size: 15 residues.

This chain joins TRBV29-1 and TRBJ1-2; no clear D gene. This CDR3 has 11 residues. Trimming left V 7 bases short and J 0 bases short, with 6 bases between. Germline V gives CDR1 SQVTM, CDR2 ANQGSEA. Written as DNA, the CDR3 is TGCAGCGCCAACACTAACTATGGCTACACCTTC. Translation: CSANTNYGYTF.

This clone appeared a few times. CDR3 protein: CAWSVGASGLSSEQYF. Written as DNA, the CDR3 is TGTGCCTGGAGTGTTGGGGCTAGCGGCCTAAGCAGCGAGCAGTACTTC. The chain employs TRBV30 and TRBJ2-7, with TRBD2 identical over 7 bases. Trimming cost V 0 bases and J 6 bases; bases outside gene matches: 14. Per germline, CDR1 GTSNPN and CDR2 SVGIG (reference sequence). CDR3 length equals 16 residues.

The table lists this clone with a count of one. The chain joins TRBV7-9 to TRBJ1-4; D unresolved. Trimming stripped 3 bases from V and 2 bases from J, with 7 bases between. The length of the CDR3 is 14 residues. Germline assignment: CDR1 SEHNR and CDR2 FQNEAQ (reference sequence). The CDR3 DNA reads as TGTGCCAGCAGCTTCGACACCACTAATGAAAAACTGTTTTTT. This translates into CASSFDTTNEKLFF.

This clone occurred a few times. The chain is built from TRBV7-4 and TRBJ2-1, with unresolved D. The V and J ends lost 3 bases and 8 bases respectively, with 5 bases between them. Looked up from germline, CDR1 is SGHVT and CDR2 is SQSDAQ. This CDR3 region has 11 residues. The CDR3 is CASSFLYEQFF. In DNA form, the CDR3 reads TGTGCCAGCAGCTTTTTATATGAGCAGTTCTTC. Full variable domain (missing parts from reference TRBV7-4 and TRBJ2-1): GAGVSQSPRYKVAKRGRDVALRCDSISGHVTLYWYRQTLGQGSEVLTYSQSDAQRDKSGRPSGRFSAERPERSVSTLKIQRTEQGDSAVYLCASSFLYEQFFGPGTRLTVL.

The genes are TRBV29-1 and TRBJ1-4; 7 nucleotides line up with TRBD1. The CDR3 sequence is 13 residues long. The J segment lost 7 bases and the V segment lost 4 bases, leaving 6 bases of the junction unmatched. In germline, CDR1 is SQVTM, CDR2 ANQGSEA. The CDR3 DNA is TGCAGCGTTGGGGACAGCAGATTTGAAAAACTGTTTTTT. Translation gives CSVGDSRFEKLFF.

This clone has more than one count but fewer than ten. The chain joins TRBV5-4 to TRBJ2-5, with D maybe TRBD2 (5 bases). Trimming removed 4 bases at V and 4 bases at J, with 14 bases between. Germline CDR1 and CDR2: SGHNT and YYREEE (reference sequence). The CDR3 is made up of 14 amino acids. The CDR3 DNA is TGTGCCAGCAGCCAAGATGCGGGCCTAGAGACCCAGTACTTC. Protein sequence: CASSQDAGLETQYF.

The chain recombines TRBV11-2 with TRBJ2-7; possible D gene TRBD1, 6 bases. The CDR3 sequence is 13 residues long. Trimming cost V 6 bases and J 5 bases, with 14 bases left between them. The germline V gene has CDR1 SGHAT and CDR2 FQNNGV. The CDR3: CASRPTGTHEQYF. Written as DNA, the CDR3 is TGTGCCAGCAGACCCACAGGGACCCACGAGCAGTACTTC. Combining the CDR3 with reference TRBV11-2 and TRBJ2-7 gives the whole variable domain EAGVAQSPRYKIIEKRQSVAFWCNPISGHATLYWYQQILGQGPKLLIQFQNNGVVDDSQLPKDRFSAERLKGVDSTLKIQPAKLEDSAVYLCASRPTGTHEQYFGPGTRLTVT.

CDR3 residues: CASSLGGGFSYNEQFF. CDR3 in DNA: TGCGCCAGCAGCTTAGGCGGGGGGTTCTCCTACAATGAGCAGTTCTTC. This sequence joins TRBV5-1 and TRBJ2-1, with 8 bases identical to TRBD2. Germline CDR1 and CDR2: SGHRS and YFSETQ. The V segment lost 2 bases and the J segment 0 bases; nucleotides outside the gene matches: 4. The CDR3 consists of 16 residues.

This clone was counted only a few times. The chain uses TRBV7-9 and TRBJ2-3, with D perhaps TRBD1 (6 bases). The CDR3 is made up of 14 amino acids. V lost 4 bases and J 0 bases, leaving 8 bases between the germline ends. Germline CDR1 reads SEHNR; CDR2 reads FQNEAQ (reference sequence). The CDR3 protein is CASSWTESTDTQYF. The CDR3 DNA is TGTGCCAGCAGCTGGACAGAAAGCACAGATACGCAGTATTTT.

A few counts support this clone. This sequence joins TRBV10-3 and TRBJ1-1; no clear D gene. V lost 2 bases, J lost 1 base, and 11 bases lay in between. The CDR3 runs to 15 residues. Germline CDR1 is ENHRY and CDR2 is SYGVKD. The CDR3 DNA reads as TGTGCCATCAGTGAGCAGTCGGGAGGGAACACTGAAGCTTTCTTT. This encodes CAISEQSGGNTEAFF.